One T cell receptor (beta chain) is described in this entry. The data stem from a study of shared clonotypes between healthy human individuals. CD45RO-negative, CCR7-selected cells formed the naive CD8 fraction, which excluded terminally differentiated effector memory CD45RA+ cells. Germline V lookup: CDR1 SGHKS, CDR2 YYEKEE (reference sequence). The V end was cut by 0 bases, the J end by 1 base, with 7 bases between. This CDR3 is built from 14 residues. Sequenced by immunoSEQ multiplex PCR; TCRdb stores in-frame clones only, minus some. The top ten hold over 0.1% of the sample, which has around 550,000 clones, roughly 95% seen once.

This rearrangement joins TRBV5-5 to TRBJ1-1; D possibly corresponds to TRBD1 (6 bases). The receptor was isolated from a woman younger than 45 in good health. Material for sequencing was naive CD8+ T cells sorted from blood. The CDR3 DNA follows: TGTGCCAGCAGCTTGGACAGGGCGAACACTGAAGCTTTCTTT. It codes for CASSLDRANTEAFF.